This T cell receptor beta chain was obtained from a study of blood T cell repertoires in COVID-19. Germline V gene data show CDR1 as MNHNS and CDR2 as SASEGT. V lost 0 bases to trimming and J lost 10 bases, with 12 bases between them. The CDR3 is 13 amino acids. Using immunoSEQ multiplex PCR, the repertoire was profiled, and TCRdb retains in-frame clones only, with some absent. The sample contains fewer than 350,000 clones, roughly 86% of which appear only once. This clone was picked up a small number of times. This chain links TRBV6-1 with TRBJ1-1, with D possibly matching TRBD1 (5 bases). Sequences were obtained from peripheral blood. The receptor was derived from a young man with active or convalescent COVID-19. In DNA, the CDR3 is TGTGCCAGCAGTGAAGCCCCCCGGACACGAGCTTTCTTT. It encodes CASSEAPRTRAFF.